The following is a TCR beta chain sequence with its context. This record comes from a study of blood T cell repertoires in COVID-19. Study as a whole: Acute and convalescent COVID-19 specimens originated in the United States, Italy and Spain. T cells, B-cell-depleted T cells, or PBMCs supplied cDNA or gDNA.

Deletions cut 1 base from V and 10 bases from J, with 5 bases between. CDR1 is LNHNV, CDR2 YYDKDF, per germline (reference sequence). The CDR3 is 11 amino acids. In the source study's methods: Counts of nucleated cells, estimated from reference gene primer amplification, were obtained. The method was immunoSEQ multiplex PCR; TCRdb's version includes in-frame clones alone and lacks a portion of them. V, J and clone size derive from that table, while D and trimming were established from the DNA sequence. The sample has roughly 80,000 clones, about 87% seen once. This sequence was found in a human donor in a cohort sampled during active COVID-19. The rearrangement uses TRBV15 and TRBJ2-1; no reliable D call. Input material: peripheral blood. The CDR3 DNA sequence: TGTGCCACCAGCAGAGGTGCGGAGCAGTTCTTC. Encoded protein: CATSRGAEQFF.